Included here is one T cell receptor (beta chain) sequence, with context. This record belongs to a study of blood T cell repertoires in COVID-19. Whole-study context: Acute-phase and convalescent COVID-19 samples originated in the United States, Italy and Spain.

Germline loops: CDR1 KGHDR, CDR2 SFDVKD. This CDR3 has 13 residues. Trimming at V came to 4 bases and at J to 15 bases, leaving 9 bases not matched to a gene. The table came from immunoSEQ multiplex PCR; TCRdb's copy has only in-frame clones and leaves some out. Of fewer than 60,000 clones listed, approximately 89% are singletons. Sequencing input: peripheral blood. The receptor comes from a human donor with active COVID-19. The donor label of this sample is uncertain. V gene TRBV24-1 combines with J gene TRBJ2-3; 10 bases fit TRBD1. In DNA, the CDR3 is TGTGCCACCAGTGAGGCCGGGACAGGGGCACGTTATTTT. It specifies CATSEAGTGARYF.